Sequencing of this T cell receptor (beta chain) was carried out in a study of blood T cell repertoires in COVID-19. Study details: Sites across the United States, Italy and Spain contributed samples from acute and convalescent COVID-19. Nucleic acid was either cDNA or gDNA, and it came from T cells, B-cell-depleted T cells, or PBMCs.

In the authors' workflow: Reference gene primer amplification gave nucleated cell count estimates. Data came from immunoSEQ multiplex PCR; TCRdb stores just in-frame clones and leaves some out. V and J calls and clone size are as listed in that table; D and trimming were resolved from the DNA. The repertoire holds 160,000 or so clones, with roughly 74% as singletons. Trimming pared 3 bases from V and 1 base from J, leaving 6 bases between. Germline V gives CDR1 LNHNV, CDR2 YYDKDF (reference sequence). The CDR3 has 14 residues. This TCR came from a woman older than 75 with acute or convalescent COVID-19. The sample was peripheral blood. This chain links TRBV15 with TRBJ2-2; D is ambiguous. CDR3 in amino acids: CATSRALNTGELFF. CDR3 DNA sequence: TGTGCCACCAGCAGGGCCTTGAACACCGGGGAGCTGTTTTTT.